These 27 T cell receptor beta chains were all obtained from the same sample, sequenced in a study of tumor-infiltrating lymphocytes in localized non-small cell lung cancer. Using immunoSEQ multiplex PCR, the repertoire was profiled, and TCRdb retains in-frame clones only, with some absent. The table includes some 9,200 clones, around 82% detected once. The sample was uninvolved lung tissue not adjacent to the tumor. These receptors came from a human donor with non-small cell lung cancer.

The chain combines TRBV5-1 with TRBJ1-1; D is uncertain. This CDR3 spans 14 amino acids. Germline CDR1 and CDR2: SGHRS and YFSETQ. The V end was cut by 0 bases, the J end by 1 base, with 7 bases between. The CDR3 sequence: CASSLVSENTEAFF. The CDR3 DNA sequence: TGCGCCAGCAGCTTGGTGTCGGAGAACACTGAAGCTTTCTTT.

This chain connects TRBV6-1 to TRBJ1-4, with D possibly matching TRBD1 (6 bases). Germline values: CDR1 MNHNS, CDR2 SASEGT. The ends were cut back, 5 bases at V and 4 bases at J, with 14 bases in the middle. The CDR3 contains 15 residues. CDR3 in amino acids: CASSFRGRGNEKLFF. CDR3 in DNA: TGTGCCAGCAGTTTTAGAGGCAGGGGTAATGAAAAACTGTTTTTT.

The rearrangement uses TRBV5-1 and TRBJ2-3, with D hard to call. The CDR3 consists of 13 residues. Germline CDR1 is SGHRS and CDR2 is YFSETQ. V lost 0 bases to trimming and J lost 6 bases, with 8 bases between them. CDR3 region: CASSLEVGDTQYF. DNA for the CDR3: TGCGCCAGCAGCTTGGAGGTCGGCGATACGCAGTATTTT.

V gene TRBV5-1 combines with J gene TRBJ2-3; D may be TRBD1 (5 bases). V was pared by 0 bases and J by 2 bases, with 13 bases between. The V gene's germline CDR1 is SGHRS and CDR2 YFSETQ. The CDR3 spans 16 residues. The CDR3 reads CASSLGSTAITDTQYF. CDR3 DNA: TGCGCCAGCAGCTTGGGGTCGACAGCTATCACAGATACGCAGTATTTT.

This sequence joins TRBV4-1 and TRBJ2-5; D is ambiguous. Germline V lookup: CDR1 MGHRA, CDR2 YSYEKL. This CDR3 has 13 residues. The V end was cut by 1 base, the J end by 3 bases, with 6 bases between. The CDR3 region has the DNA TGCGCCAGCAGCCAAGGACAAGAAGAGACCCAGTACTTC. This gives the protein CASSQGQEETQYF.

The V call is TRBV7-9, the J call TRBJ1-4; D is unresolved. Trimming took 0 bases from V and 5 from J, leaving 13 bases between them. The CDR3 consists of 16 residues. Germline values: CDR1 SEHNR, CDR2 FQNEAQ (reference sequence). The CDR3 protein is CASSLAYEPRNEKLFF. The CDR3 DNA follows: TGTGCCAGCAGCTTAGCATACGAGCCGAGGAATGAAAAACTGTTTTTT.

V usage is TRBV7-9 and J usage is TRBJ1-2, with D possibly matching TRBD1 (5 bases). Trimming pared 8 bases from V and 8 bases from J, leaving 18 bases between. The CDR3 runs to 13 residues. The V gene's germline CDR1 is SEHNR and CDR2 FQNEAQ (reference sequence). CDR3 nucleotide sequence: TGTGCCAGCGAACGGGGCCTCAATCGGGGCTACACCTTC. Its translation: CASERGLNRGYTF.

This clone was observed a single time. The gene calls are TRBV18 and TRBJ1-1; D is uncertain. The CDR3 is 15 amino acids. Trimming stripped 6 bases from V and 3 bases from J, with 17 bases between. Germline CDR1 is KGHSH and CDR2 is LQKENI. The CDR3 spells CASSPQTSRDTEAFF. In DNA form, the CDR3 reads TGTGCCAGCTCTCCGCAGACATCAAGGGACACTGAAGCTTTCTTT.

The chain recombines TRBV30 with TRBJ1-2; TRBD1 might be the D (6 bases). Trimming removed 5 bases from V and 7 bases from J, with 29 bases in between. The germline V gene encodes CDR1 GTSNPN and CDR2 SVGIG (reference sequence). This CDR3 comprises 17 residues. The CDR3 region is CAWFISWGDTKRGGYTF. The CDR3 region has the DNA TGTGCCTGGTTTATCTCCTGGGGGGACACCAAAAGGGGTGGCTACACCTTC. Combining the CDR3 with reference TRBV30 and TRBJ1-2 gives the whole variable domain SQTIHQWPATLVQPVGSPLSLECTVEGTSNPNLYWYRQAAGRGLQLLFYSVGIGQISSEVPQNLSASRPQDRQFILSSKKLLLSDSGFYLCAWFISWGDTKRGGYTFGSGTRLTVV.

The J gene is TRBJ2-5, the V gene TRBV10-1, with D unresolved. This CDR3 is built from 14 residues. V was pared by 4 bases and J by 1 base, with 10 bases between. Germline V gives CDR1 WNHNN, CDR2 SYGVQD (reference sequence). This CDR3 reads CASSGGEGQETQYF. DNA for the CDR3: TGCGCCAGCAGTGGTGGGGAAGGCCAAGAGACCCAGTACTTC.

The rearrangement joins TRBV2 to TRBJ1-1; no firm D call. With 3 bases removed from V and 3 bases from J, the gap between germline ends came to 11 bases. Germline V gives CDR1 SNHLY, CDR2 FYNNEI. This CDR3 spans 14 amino acids. CDR3 nucleotide sequence: TGTGCCAGCAGTGAGGGCAGAAGTTACACTGAAGCTTTCTTT. Translating it yields CASSEGRSYTEAFF.

The rearrangement links TRBV5-1 to TRBJ2-7, with 7 positions matching TRBD1. CDR3 length equals 14 residues. The junction had 4 bases not matched to a gene; V was cut back by 4 bases and J by 0 bases. CDR1 SGHRS and CDR2 YFSETQ come from the germline V gene. The CDR3 sequence: CASSADRVSYEQYF. As DNA, the CDR3 is TGCGCCAGCAGCGCCGACAGGGTCTCCTACGAGCAGTACTTC.

This chain connects TRBV7-2 to TRBJ2-1; no clear D gene. Trimming cost V 5 bases and J 6 bases, with 8 bases left between them. From germline, CDR1 is SGHTA and CDR2 FQGNSA. CDR3 size: 12 residues. DNA for the CDR3: TGTGCCAGCAGCCTCGACTTCAATGAGCAGTTCTTC. Residues: CASSLDFNEQFF.

The chain employs TRBV20-1 and TRBJ2-3; no clear D. CDR1 and CDR2 (germline): DFQATT, SNEGSKA (reference sequence). Trimming removed 6 bases from V and 7 bases from J, with 11 bases in between. This CDR3 has 11 amino acids. The CDR3 here is CSAPFRHTQYF. The CDR3 DNA follows: TGCAGTGCCCCGTTCCGGCATACGCAGTATTTT.

This chain connects TRBV2 to TRBJ2-5; TRBD2 matches at 10 bases. J lost 3 bases, V lost 3 bases, and 10 bases had no gene match. Per the germline V gene, CDR1 is SNHLY and CDR2 is FYNNEI. This CDR3 contains 17 residues. The CDR3 DNA follows: TGTGCCAGCAGTGAGGTCGGGGCTAGCGGGAGAGAAGAGACCCAGTACTTC. Encoded protein: CASSEVGASGREETQYF.

The chain joins TRBV4-2 to TRBJ1-5; D is undetermined. The germline V gene encodes CDR1 LGHNA and CDR2 YNFKEQ. V was shortened by 0 bases and J by 0 bases, with 12 bases between the two germline ends. CDR3 length equals 17 residues. CDR3 sequence reads: CASSQDVWQSSNQPQHF. The CDR3 bases are TGTGCCAGCAGCCAAGATGTTTGGCAGAGTAGCAATCAGCCCCAGCATTTT.

The V call is TRBV18, the J call TRBJ1-5, with D tentatively TRBD1 (5 bases). V was cut by 3 bases and J by 5 bases, with 14 bases left in between. The germline CDR1 and CDR2 sequences are KGHSH and LQKENI. The CDR3 totals 15 residues. This CDR3 reads CASSPLGKGDQPQHF. CDR3 DNA sequence: TGTGCCAGCTCACCGCTTGGTAAAGGGGATCAGCCCCAGCATTTT. Full variable domain (remainder filled in from reference TRBV18 and TRBJ1-5): NAGVMQNPRHLVRRRGQEARLRCSPMKGHSHVYWYRQLPEEGLKFMVYLQKENIIDESGMPKERFSAEFPKEGPSILRIQQVVRGDSAAYFCASSPLGKGDQPQHFGDGTRLSIL.

The genes are TRBV7-2 and TRBJ2-5; the match to TRBD1 covers 7 bases. The length of the CDR3 is 14 residues. Germline V lookup: CDR1 SGHTA, CDR2 FQGNSA. With V trimmed by 3 bases and J by 3 bases, 4 bases remained unmatched. The chain's CDR3 is CASSLRGPEETQYF. The CDR3 nucleotides read TGTGCCAGCAGCTTGAGGGGGCCTGAAGAGACCCAGTACTTC.

This clone is termed medium-sized. As DNA, the CDR3 is TGCAGCGTTGAAGCTACTAGCGGGAGGCACGGCGGGGAGCTGTTTTTT. This translates into CSVEATSGRHGGELFF. The rearrangement joins TRBV29-1 to TRBJ2-2; 12 bases line up with TRBD2. CDR3 length: 16 amino acids. With 1 base clipped from V and 7 bases from J, the junction kept 7 bases outside the gene matches. Germline values: CDR1 SQVTM, CDR2 ANQGSEA.

The chain links TRBV2 to TRBJ2-7; 10 bases fit TRBD2. Germline trimming cut 7 bases from V and 0 bases from J; bases unmatched to any gene: 12. CDR1 is SNHLY, CDR2 FYNNEI, per germline. There are 17 residues in the CDR3. The CDR3 nucleotides are TGTGCCAGCATACAGTGGAGGACTAGCGGTTACTCCTACGAGCAGTACTTC. Protein: CASIQWRTSGYSYEQYF. Drawing the rest from reference TRBV2 and TRBJ2-7, the complete variable domain is EPEVTQTPSHQVTQMGQEVILRCVPISNHLYFYWYRQILGQKVEFLVSFYNNEISEKSEIFDDQFSVERPDGSNFTLKIRSTKLEDSAMYFCASIQWRTSGYSYEQYFGPGTRLTVT.

The CDR3 DNA is TGTGCCAGCAGAAATCAGGTCACTGAAGCTTTCTTT. Its protein is CASRNQVTEAFF. This chain joins TRBV11-1 and TRBJ1-1; D ambiguous. The CDR3 is 12 residues long. The germline V gene encodes CDR1 SGHAT and CDR2 FQDESV (reference sequence). V gave up 6 bases and J gave up 4 bases, with 9 bases separating them.

This chain joins TRBV11-3 and TRBJ2-2, with TRBD2 matching 14 bases. In germline, CDR1 is SGHNT, CDR2 YENEEA. Trimming took 5 bases from V and 8 from J; bases not matched to a gene: 10. This CDR3 has 17 amino acids. The CDR3 here is CASSPTTSGRARGELFF. Written as DNA, the CDR3 is TGTGCCAGCAGCCCCACGACTAGCGGGAGGGCGCGAGGGGAGCTGTTTTTT.

The chain recombines TRBV15 with TRBJ2-1, with TRBD2 matching over 16 bases. Germline V lookup: CDR1 LNHNV, CDR2 YYDKDF (reference sequence). V lost 0 bases and J lost 8; bases outside the gene matches: 1. The length of the CDR3 is 16 residues. CDR3 coding DNA: TGTGCCACCAGCAGAGAAGGGACTAGCGGGAGGGATGAGCAGTTCTTC. Its translation is CATSREGTSGRDEQFF.

The genes are TRBV6-1 and TRBJ2-1; D uncertain. CDR3 length equals 15 residues. Germline assignment: CDR1 MNHNS and CDR2 SASEGT. V dropped 1 base and J dropped 1 base, with 8 bases sitting between them. Written as DNA, the CDR3 is TGTGCCAGCAGTGAAGGGAGCGCTTCCTACAATGAGCAGTTCTTC. Translating gives CASSEGSASYNEQFF.

The chain is built from TRBV29-1 and TRBJ1-5, with D tentatively TRBD1 (6 bases). Deletions cut 4 bases from V and 2 bases from J, with 6 bases between. Per germline, CDR1 SQVTM and CDR2 ANQGSEA. CDR3 length: 12 amino acids. The CDR3 DNA is TGCAGCGTTGGACAGGGCAATCAGCCCCAGCATTTT. Its translation: CSVGQGNQPQHF.

This clone was detected a few times. The rearrangement joins TRBV7-8 to TRBJ2-7, with no clear D. Trimming removed 5 bases at V and 9 bases at J, with 14 bases between. CDR1 and CDR2 (germline): SGHVS, FQNEAQ. The CDR3 totals 12 residues. CDR3 nucleotide sequence: TGTGCCAGCAGCGAGTGGAGAGACATGCAGTACTTC. It codes for CASSEWRDMQYF.

This sequence joins TRBV4-2 and TRBJ2-5, with 11 bases that match TRBD2. Germline V gives CDR1 LGHNA, CDR2 YNFKEQ. The ends lost 4 bases at V and 4 bases at J; junction bases unmatched: 2. The CDR3 contains 14 residues. The CDR3 sequence: CASSPTSGRETQYF. Written as DNA, the CDR3 is TGTGCCAGCAGCCCCACTAGCGGGAGAGAGACCCAGTACTTC.